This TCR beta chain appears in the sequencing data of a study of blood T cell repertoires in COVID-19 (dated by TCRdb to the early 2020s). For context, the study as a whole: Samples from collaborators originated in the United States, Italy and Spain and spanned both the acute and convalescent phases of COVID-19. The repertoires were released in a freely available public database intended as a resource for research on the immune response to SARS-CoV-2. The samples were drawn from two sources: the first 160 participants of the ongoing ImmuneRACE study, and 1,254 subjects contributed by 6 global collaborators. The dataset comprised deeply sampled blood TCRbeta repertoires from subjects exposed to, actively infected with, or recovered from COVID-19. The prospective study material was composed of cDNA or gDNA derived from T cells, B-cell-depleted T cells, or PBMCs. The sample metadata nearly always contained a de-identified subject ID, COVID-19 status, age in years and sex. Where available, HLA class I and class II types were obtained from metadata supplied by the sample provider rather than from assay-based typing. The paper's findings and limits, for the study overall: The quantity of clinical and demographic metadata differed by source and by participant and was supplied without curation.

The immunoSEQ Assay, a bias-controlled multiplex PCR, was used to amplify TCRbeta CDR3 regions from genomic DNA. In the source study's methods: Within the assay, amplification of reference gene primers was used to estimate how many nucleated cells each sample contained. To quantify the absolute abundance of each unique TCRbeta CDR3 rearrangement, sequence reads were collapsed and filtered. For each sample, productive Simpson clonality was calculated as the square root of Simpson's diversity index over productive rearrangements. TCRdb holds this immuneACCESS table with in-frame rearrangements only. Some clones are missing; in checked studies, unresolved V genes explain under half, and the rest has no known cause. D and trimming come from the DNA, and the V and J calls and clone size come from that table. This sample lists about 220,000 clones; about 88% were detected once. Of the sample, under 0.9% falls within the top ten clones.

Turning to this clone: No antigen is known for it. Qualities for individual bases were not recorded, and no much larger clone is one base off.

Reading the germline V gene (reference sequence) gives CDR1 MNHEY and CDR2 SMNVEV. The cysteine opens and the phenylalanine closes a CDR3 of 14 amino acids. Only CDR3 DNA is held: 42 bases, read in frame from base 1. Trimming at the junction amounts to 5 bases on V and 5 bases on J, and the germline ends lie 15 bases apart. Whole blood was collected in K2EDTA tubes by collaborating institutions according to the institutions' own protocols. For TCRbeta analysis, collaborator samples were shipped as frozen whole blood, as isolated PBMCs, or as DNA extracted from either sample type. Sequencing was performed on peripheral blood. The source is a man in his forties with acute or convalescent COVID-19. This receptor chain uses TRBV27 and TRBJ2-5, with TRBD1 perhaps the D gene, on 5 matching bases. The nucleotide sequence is TGTGCCAGCAGTCCTTCGTGGGCAGGGGAGACCCAGTACTTC. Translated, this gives CASSPSWAGETQYF.